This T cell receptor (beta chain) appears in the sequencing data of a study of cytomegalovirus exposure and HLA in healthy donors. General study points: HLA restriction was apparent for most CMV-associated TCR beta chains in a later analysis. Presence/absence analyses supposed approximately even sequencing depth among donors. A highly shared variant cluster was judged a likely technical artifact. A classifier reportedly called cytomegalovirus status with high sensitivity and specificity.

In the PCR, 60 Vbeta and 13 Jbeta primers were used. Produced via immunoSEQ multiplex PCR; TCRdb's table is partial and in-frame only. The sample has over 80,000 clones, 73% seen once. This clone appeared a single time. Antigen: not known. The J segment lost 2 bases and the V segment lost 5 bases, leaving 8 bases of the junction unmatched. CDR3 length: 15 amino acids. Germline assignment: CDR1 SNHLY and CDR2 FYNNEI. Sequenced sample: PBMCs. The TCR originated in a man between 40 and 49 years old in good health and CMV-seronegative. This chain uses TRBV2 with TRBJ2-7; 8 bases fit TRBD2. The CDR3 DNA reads TGTGCCAGCAGTCGGGGGGGCGATATTACCTACGAGCAGTACTTC. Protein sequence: CASSRGGDITYEQYF.